This T cell receptor (beta chain) was retrieved from a study of cytotoxic CD8 clonotypes in ibrutinib-treated CLL. Assay used: immunoSEQ multiplex PCR; TCRdb lists only in-frame clones, some missing. This sample has 70,000 to 80,000 clones, with around 82% found just once. Extraction of approximately 2 micrograms of genomic DNA from cryopreserved PBMCs supplied material for TCR beta libraries. The CDR3 loop spans 14 amino acids. Trimming pared 4 bases from V and 4 bases from J, leaving 12 bases between. Germline V gene sequence: CDR1 SGHKS, CDR2 YYEKEE (reference sequence). The sequence was obtained from a human donor with chronic lymphocytic leukemia. The sample was PBMCs, taken at disease progression, from a patient treated with ibrutinib. This chain joins TRBV5-5 and TRBJ1-5; TRBD1 might be the D (6 bases). The CDR3 is CASSPFTGNQPQHF. In DNA, the CDR3 is TGTGCCAGCAGCCCATTCACAGGGAATCAGCCCCAGCATTTT.